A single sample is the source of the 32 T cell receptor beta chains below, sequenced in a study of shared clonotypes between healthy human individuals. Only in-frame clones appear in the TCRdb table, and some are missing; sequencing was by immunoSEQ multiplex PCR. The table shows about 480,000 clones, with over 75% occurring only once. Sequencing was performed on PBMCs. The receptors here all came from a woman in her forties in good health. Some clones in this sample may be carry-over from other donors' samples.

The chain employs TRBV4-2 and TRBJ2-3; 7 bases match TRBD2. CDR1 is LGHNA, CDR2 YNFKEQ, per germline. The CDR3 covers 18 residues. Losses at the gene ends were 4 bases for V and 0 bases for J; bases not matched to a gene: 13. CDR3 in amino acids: CASSLLEEGSGSTDTQYF. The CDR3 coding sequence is TGTGCCAGCAGCCTTCTGGAGGAGGGTAGCGGGAGCACAGATACGCAGTATTTT.

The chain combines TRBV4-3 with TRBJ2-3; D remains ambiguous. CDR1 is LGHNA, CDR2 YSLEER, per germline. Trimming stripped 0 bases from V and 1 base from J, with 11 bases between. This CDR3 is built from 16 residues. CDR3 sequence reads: CASSQDLGSGTDTQYF. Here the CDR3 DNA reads TGCGCCAGCAGCCAAGATCTTGGAAGCGGCACAGATACGCAGTATTTT.

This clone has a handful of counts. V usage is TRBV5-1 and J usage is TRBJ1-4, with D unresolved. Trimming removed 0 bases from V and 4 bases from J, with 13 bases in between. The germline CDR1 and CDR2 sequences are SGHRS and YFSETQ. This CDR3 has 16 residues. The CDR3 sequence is CASSLDWTAYNEKLFF. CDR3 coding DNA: TGCGCCAGCAGCTTGGACTGGACGGCCTATAATGAAAAACTGTTTTTT.

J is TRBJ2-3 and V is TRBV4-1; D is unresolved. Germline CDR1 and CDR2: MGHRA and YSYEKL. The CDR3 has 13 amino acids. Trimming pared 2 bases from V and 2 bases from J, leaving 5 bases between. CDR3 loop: CASSQPPTDTQYF. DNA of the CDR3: TGCGCCAGCAGCCAACCTCCCACAGATACGCAGTATTTT.

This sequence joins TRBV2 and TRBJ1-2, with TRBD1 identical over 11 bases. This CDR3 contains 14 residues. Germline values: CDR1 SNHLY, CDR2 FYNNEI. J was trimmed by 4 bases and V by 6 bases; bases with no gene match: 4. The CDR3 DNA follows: TGTGCCAGCAGATGGACAGGGGGCACCTATGGCTACACCTTC. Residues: CASRWTGGTYGYTF.

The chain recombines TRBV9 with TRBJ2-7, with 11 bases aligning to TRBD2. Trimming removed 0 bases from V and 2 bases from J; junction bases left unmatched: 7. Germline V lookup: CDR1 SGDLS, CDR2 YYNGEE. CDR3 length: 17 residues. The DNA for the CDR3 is TGTGCCAGCAGCGTAGCTGCGACTAGCGGGGCCACCTACGAGCAGTACTTC. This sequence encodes CASSVAATSGATYEQYF.

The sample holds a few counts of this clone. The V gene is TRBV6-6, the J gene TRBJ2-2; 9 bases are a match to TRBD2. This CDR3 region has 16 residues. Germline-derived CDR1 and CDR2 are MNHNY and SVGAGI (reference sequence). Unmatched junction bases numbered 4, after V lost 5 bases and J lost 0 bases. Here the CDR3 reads CASSKIAGANTGELFF. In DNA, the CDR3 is TGTGCCAGCAGTAAGATAGCGGGAGCGAACACCGGGGAGCTGTTTTTT.

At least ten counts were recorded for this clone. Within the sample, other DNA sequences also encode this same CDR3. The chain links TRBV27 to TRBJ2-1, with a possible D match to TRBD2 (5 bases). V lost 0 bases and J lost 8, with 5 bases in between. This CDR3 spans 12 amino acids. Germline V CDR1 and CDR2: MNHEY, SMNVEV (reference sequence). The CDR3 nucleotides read TGTGCCAGCAGTTTATCGCGGGATGAGCAGTTCTTC. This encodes CASSLSRDEQFF.

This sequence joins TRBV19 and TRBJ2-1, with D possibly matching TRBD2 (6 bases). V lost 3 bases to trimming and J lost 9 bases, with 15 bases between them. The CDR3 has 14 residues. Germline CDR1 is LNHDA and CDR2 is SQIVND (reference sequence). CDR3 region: CASSINREKGEQFF. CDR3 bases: TGTGCCAGTAGTATCAATCGGGAGAAGGGTGAGCAGTTCTTC.

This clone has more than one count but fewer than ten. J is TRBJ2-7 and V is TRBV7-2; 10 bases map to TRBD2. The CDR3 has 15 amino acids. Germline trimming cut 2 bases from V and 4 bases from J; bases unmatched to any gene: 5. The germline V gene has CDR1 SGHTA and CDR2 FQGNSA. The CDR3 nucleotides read TGTGCCAGCAGCTTATTCTCTAGCGGGAGTTACGAGCAGTACTTC. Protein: CASSLFSSGSYEQYF.

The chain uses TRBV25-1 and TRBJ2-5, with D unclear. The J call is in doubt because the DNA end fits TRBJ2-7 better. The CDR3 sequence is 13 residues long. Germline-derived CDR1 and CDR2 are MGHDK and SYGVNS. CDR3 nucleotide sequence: TGTGCCAGCAGTGAGCCAGGCTCCTACGAGCAGTACTTC. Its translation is CASSEPGSYEQYF.

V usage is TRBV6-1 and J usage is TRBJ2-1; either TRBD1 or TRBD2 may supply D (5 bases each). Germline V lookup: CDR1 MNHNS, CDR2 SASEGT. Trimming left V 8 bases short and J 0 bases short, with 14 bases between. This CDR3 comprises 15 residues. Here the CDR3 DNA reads TGTGCCAGCCCACCAGGGAGCAGCTCCTACAATGAGCAGTTCTTC. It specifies CASPPGSSSYNEQFF.

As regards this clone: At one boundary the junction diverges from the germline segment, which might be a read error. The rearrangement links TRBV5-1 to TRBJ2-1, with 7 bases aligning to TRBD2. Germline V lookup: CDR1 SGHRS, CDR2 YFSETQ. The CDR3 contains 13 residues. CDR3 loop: CASRLAGVGEQFF. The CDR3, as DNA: TGCGCCAGCAGATTGGCGGGGGTCGGTGAGCAGTTCTTC.

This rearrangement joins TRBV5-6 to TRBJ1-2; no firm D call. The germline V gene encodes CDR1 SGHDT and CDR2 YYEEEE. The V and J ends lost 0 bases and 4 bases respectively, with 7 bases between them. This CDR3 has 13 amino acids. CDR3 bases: TGTGCCAGCAGCTTGGAGCGGAGCTATGGCTACACCTTC. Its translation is CASSLERSYGYTF.

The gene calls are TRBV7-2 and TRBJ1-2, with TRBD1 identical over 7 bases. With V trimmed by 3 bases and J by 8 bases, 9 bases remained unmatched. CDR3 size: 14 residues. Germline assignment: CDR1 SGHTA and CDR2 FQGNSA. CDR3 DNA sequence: TGTGCCAGCAGCTTCCAAGACACAGGGGACGGCTACACCTTC. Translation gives CASSFQDTGDGYTF.

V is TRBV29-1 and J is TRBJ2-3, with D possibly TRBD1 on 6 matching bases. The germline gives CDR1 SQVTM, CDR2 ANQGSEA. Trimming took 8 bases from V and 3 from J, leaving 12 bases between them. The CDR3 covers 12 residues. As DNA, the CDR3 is TGCAGCTCGGGACAAACGACAGATACGCAGTATTTT. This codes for CSSGQTTDTQYF.

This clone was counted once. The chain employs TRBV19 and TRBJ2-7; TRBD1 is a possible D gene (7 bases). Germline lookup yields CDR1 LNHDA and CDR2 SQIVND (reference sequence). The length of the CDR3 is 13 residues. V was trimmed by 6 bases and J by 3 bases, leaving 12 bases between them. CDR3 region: CASRGGQNYEQYF. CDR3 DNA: TGTGCCAGTAGGGGGGGACAGAACTACGAGCAGTACTTC.

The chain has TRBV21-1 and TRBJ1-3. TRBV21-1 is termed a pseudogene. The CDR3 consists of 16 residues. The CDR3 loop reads CAGSKGGGETGNTIYF. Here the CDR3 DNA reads TGTGCCGGCAGCAAAGGCGGGGGCGAAACTGGAAACACCATATATTTT.

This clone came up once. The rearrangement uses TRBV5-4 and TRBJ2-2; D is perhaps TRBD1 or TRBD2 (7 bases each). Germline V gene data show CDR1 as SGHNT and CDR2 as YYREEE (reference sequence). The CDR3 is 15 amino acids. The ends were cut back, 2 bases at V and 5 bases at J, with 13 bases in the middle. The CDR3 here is CASSLNRGGTGELFF. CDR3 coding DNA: TGTGCCAGCAGCTTAAACAGGGGAGGGACCGGGGAGCTGTTTTTT.

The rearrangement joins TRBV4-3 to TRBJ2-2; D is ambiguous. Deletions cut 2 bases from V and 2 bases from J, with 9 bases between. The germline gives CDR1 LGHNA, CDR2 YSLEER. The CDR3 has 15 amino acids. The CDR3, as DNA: TGCGCCAGCAGCCAAACGGAATACAACACCGGGGAGCTGTTTTTT. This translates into CASSQTEYNTGELFF.

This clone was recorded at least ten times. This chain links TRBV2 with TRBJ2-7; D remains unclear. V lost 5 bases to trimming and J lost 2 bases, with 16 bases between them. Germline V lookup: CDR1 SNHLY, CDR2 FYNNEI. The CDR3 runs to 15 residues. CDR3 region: CASSFLRYSPYEQYF. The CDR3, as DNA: TGTGCCAGCAGTTTCCTCCGCTACTCACCCTACGAGCAGTACTTC.

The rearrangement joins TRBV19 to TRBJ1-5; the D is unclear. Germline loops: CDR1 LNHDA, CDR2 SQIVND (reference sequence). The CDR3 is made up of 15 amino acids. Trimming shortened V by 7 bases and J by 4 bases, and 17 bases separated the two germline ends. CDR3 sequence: CASTPPGLGNQPQHF. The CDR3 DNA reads TGTGCCAGTACCCCCCCCGGTTTGGGTAATCAGCCCCAGCATTTT.

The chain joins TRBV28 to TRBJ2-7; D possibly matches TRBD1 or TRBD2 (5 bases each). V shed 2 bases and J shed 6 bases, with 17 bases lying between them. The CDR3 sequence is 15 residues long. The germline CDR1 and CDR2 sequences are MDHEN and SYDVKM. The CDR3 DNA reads TGTGCCAGCAGTTTACCCGGGGATCAGGGTGGCGAGCAGTACTTC. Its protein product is CASSLPGDQGGEQYF.

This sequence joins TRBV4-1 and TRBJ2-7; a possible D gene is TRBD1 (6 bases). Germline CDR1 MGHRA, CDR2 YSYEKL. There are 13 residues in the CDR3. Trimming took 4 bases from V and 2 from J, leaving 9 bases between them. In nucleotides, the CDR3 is TGCGCCAGCAGCCTCCGGGACACCTACGAGCAGTACTTC. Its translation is CASSLRDTYEQYF.

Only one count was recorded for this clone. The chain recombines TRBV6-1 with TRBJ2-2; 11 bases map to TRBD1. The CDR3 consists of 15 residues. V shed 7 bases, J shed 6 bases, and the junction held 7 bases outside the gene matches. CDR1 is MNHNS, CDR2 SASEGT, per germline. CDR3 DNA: TGTGCCAGCACGGGGGACAGGGGGATTTCCGGGGAGCTGTTTTTT. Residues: CASTGDRGISGELFF.

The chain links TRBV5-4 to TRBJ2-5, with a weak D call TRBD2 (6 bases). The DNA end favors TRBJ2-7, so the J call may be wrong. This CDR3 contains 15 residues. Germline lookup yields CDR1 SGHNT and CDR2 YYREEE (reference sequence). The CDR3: CASSLASGEAYEQYF. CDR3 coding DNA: TGTGCCAGCAGCTTGGCTTCGGGAGAGGCCTACGAGCAGTACTTC.

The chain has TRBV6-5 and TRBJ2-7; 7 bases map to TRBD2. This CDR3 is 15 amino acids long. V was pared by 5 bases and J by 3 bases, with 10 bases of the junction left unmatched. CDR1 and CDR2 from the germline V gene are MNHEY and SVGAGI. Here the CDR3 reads CASSTREAPLYEQYF. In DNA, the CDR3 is TGTGCCAGCAGTACACGGGAGGCGCCCCTCTACGAGCAGTACTTC.

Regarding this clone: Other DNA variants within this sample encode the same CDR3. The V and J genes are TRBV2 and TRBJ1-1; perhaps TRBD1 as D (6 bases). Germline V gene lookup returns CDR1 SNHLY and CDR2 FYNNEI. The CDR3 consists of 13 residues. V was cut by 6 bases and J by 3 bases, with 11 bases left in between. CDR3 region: CASRITGYTEAFF. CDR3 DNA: TGTGCCAGCAGGATAACAGGGTACACTGAAGCTTTCTTT. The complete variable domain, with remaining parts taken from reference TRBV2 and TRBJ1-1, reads EPEVTQTPSHQVTQMGQEVILRCVPISNHLYFYWYRQILGQKVEFLVSFYNNEISEKSEIFDDQFSVERPDGSNFTLKIRSTKLEDSAMYFCASRITGYTEAFFGQGTRLTVV.

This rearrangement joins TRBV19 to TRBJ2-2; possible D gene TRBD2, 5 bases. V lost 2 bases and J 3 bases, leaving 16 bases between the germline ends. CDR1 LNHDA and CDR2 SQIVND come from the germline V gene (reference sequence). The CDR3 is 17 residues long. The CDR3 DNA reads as TGTGCCAGTAGTATAAGTCGGCGAGCGGTCTACACCGGGGAGCTGTTTTTT. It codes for CASSISRRAVYTGELFF. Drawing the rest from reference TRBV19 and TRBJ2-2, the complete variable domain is DGGITQSPKYLFRKEGQNVTLSCEQNLNHDAMYWYRQDPGQGLRLIYYSQIVNDFQKGDIAEGYSVSREKKESFPLTVTSAQKNPTAFYLCASSISRRAVYTGELFFGEGSRLTVL.

The CDR3 DNA follows: TGTGCCAGCAGTTACCCGAACACCGGGGAGCTGTTTTTT. Translated, it gives CASSYPNTGELFF. The chain joins TRBV6-6 to TRBJ2-2; D is unclear. Germline lookup yields CDR1 MNHNY and CDR2 SVGAGI (reference sequence). The CDR3 is 13 amino acids. Trimming took off 2 bases at V and 0 bases at J, with 1 base between the two ends.

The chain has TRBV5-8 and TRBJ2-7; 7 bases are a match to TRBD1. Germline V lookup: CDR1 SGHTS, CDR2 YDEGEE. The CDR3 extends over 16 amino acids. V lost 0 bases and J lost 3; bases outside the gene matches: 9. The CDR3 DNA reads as TGTGCCAGCAGCTTGGGACCGGGACAGCGAAACTACGAGCAGTACTTC. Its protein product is CASSLGPGQRNYEQYF.

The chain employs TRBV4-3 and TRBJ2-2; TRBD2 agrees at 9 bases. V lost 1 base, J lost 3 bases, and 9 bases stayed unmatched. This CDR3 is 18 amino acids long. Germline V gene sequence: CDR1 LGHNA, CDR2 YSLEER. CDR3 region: CASSQGLAVAPDTGELFF. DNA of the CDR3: TGCGCCAGCAGCCAAGGACTAGCGGTGGCCCCCGACACCGGGGAGCTGTTTTTT.